The rows below give T cell receptor beta chains drawn from one sample of a study of long-term antiretroviral therapy in people with HIV. The data were produced by immunoSEQ multiplex PCR, yet TCRdb's version contains in-frame clones alone and is incomplete. Among about 25,000 clones listed, about 91% were seen once. The sample was unsorted PBMCs, taken 1.8 years before starting antiretroviral therapy. The source of these receptors is a middle-aged man with HIV. Both conserved end residues are part of each CDR3. Fields, in order: CDR3 DNA, CDR3 protein, D gene, V gene, J gene, clone size. The D gene is left open where the match is weak. Size tells how often a clone was seen (once, few, many) or the class of an expanded clone, and some rows leave it out.

CDR3nt: TGTGCCAGCAGCCCGAACTCTGGAAACACCATATATTTT; CDR3aa: CASSPNSGNTIYF; d_gene: -; v_gene: TRBV7-3; j_gene: TRBJ1-3; abundance: -
CDR3nt: TGTGCCAGCAGCTTAACGTTAAGCGGTACCGGGGAGCTGTTTTTT; CDR3aa: CASSLTLSGTGELFF; d_gene: -; v_gene: TRBV7-3; j_gene: TRBJ2-2; abundance: -
CDR3nt: TGTGCCAGCAGCCTAACAGGGGTCTGGCCAGATACGCAGTATTTT; CDR3aa: CASSLTGVWPDTQYF; d_gene: TRBD1; v_gene: TRBV7-9; j_gene: TRBJ2-3; abundance: -
CDR3nt: TGTGCCAGCTCACCATTGGGGACAGGGGGGAATGAGCAGTTCTTC; CDR3aa: CASSPLGTGGNEQFF; d_gene: TRBD1; v_gene: TRBV18; j_gene: TRBJ2-1; abundance: -
CDR3nt: TGTGCCAGCAGTCAATGGGGGACCGCTGCGAACACCGGGGAGCTGTTTTTT; CDR3aa: CASSQWGTAANTGELFF; d_gene: -; v_gene: TRBV28; j_gene: TRBJ2-2; abundance: -
CDR3nt: TGTGCCAGCAGTTACTCTGGGCAGCCCCAGCATTTT; CDR3aa: CASSYSGQPQHF; d_gene: -; v_gene: TRBV6-5; j_gene: TRBJ1-5; abundance: -
CDR3nt: TGTGCCTGGAGTGCCAAGGCGGGTGACACCATATATTTT; CDR3aa: CAWSAKAGDTIYF; d_gene: -; v_gene: TRBV30; j_gene: TRBJ1-3; abundance: -
CDR3nt: TGCAGCGTTCGCCAGGGGTTAAGCACAGATACGCAGTATTTT; CDR3aa: CSVRQGLSTDTQYF; d_gene: -; v_gene: TRBV29-1; j_gene: TRBJ2-3; abundance: -
CDR3nt: TGCGCCAGCCGGGAAAGCCTAGCGGGGCCCTACGAGCAGTACTTC; CDR3aa: CASRESLAGPYEQYF; d_gene: TRBD2; v_gene: TRBV10-1; j_gene: TRBJ2-7; abundance: -
CDR3nt: TGTGCCAGAAGCTCCCTAAAAGACAGGGAGCAGGCCTATGGCTACACCTTC; CDR3aa: CARSSLKDREQAYGYTF; d_gene: TRBD1; v_gene: TRBV5-3; j_gene: TRBJ1-2; abundance: -
CDR3nt: TGCGCCAGCAGCTTGACTGGGACAGTCCAAGAGACCCAGTACTTC; CDR3aa: CASSLTGTVQETQYF; d_gene: TRBD1; v_gene: TRBV5-1; j_gene: TRBJ2-5; abundance: -
CDR3nt: TGCAGCGTCGACTCAACACTTATCCTCTCGCAGTATTTT; CDR3aa: CSVDSTLILSQYF; d_gene: -; v_gene: TRBV29-1; j_gene: TRBJ2-3; abundance: -
CDR3nt: TGTGCCAGCAGAAGTGTCCAGGGGGCTAACTATGGCTACACCTTC; CDR3aa: CASRSVQGANYGYTF; d_gene: TRBD1; v_gene: TRBV2; j_gene: TRBJ1-2; abundance: -
CDR3nt: TGTGCCAGCAGCCAAGAGGGGGGGGCGACTGAAGCTTTCTTT; CDR3aa: CASSQEGGATEAFF; d_gene: -; v_gene: TRBV4-2; j_gene: TRBJ1-1; abundance: -
CDR3nt: TGCGCCAGCAGCTTGACAGATACGCAGTATTTT; CDR3aa: CASSLTDTQYF; d_gene: -; v_gene: TRBV5-1; j_gene: TRBJ2-3; abundance: once
CDR3nt: TGTGCCAGCAGTTCAGGGGGGGAGACCCAGTACTTC; CDR3aa: CASSSGGETQYF; d_gene: -; v_gene: TRBV27; j_gene: TRBJ2-5; abundance: once
CDR3nt: TGTGCCAGTTCCCGGGAGGGAAACACCATATATTTT; CDR3aa: CASSREGNTIYF; d_gene: -; v_gene: TRBV9; j_gene: TRBJ1-3; abundance: few
CDR3nt: TGTGCCAGCAGCCCCCTTGGCTCCGCCTACGAGCAGTACTTC; CDR3aa: CASSPLGSAYEQYF; d_gene: -; v_gene: TRBV7-6; j_gene: TRBJ2-7; abundance: -
CDR3nt: TGCAGCGTCAACTGGATTGGGACTGGCTACACCTTC; CDR3aa: CSVNWIGTGYTF; d_gene: -; v_gene: TRBV29-1; j_gene: TRBJ1-2; abundance: -
CDR3nt: TGTGCCAGCAGCCCCTTCCGAGAAATAGGAAAGTACTTC; CDR3aa: CASSPFREIGKYF; d_gene: -; v_gene: TRBV6-5; j_gene: TRBJ2-5; abundance: once
CDR3nt: TGCAGCGTTGAAGGAAGGGGCGAGGAAAAACTGTTTTTT; CDR3aa: CSVEGRGEEKLFF; d_gene: -; v_gene: TRBV29-1; j_gene: TRBJ1-4; abundance: -
CDR3nt: TGTGCCAGCAGTTACTCATACGGACCCTACGAGCAGTACTTC; CDR3aa: CASSYSYGPYEQYF; d_gene: -; v_gene: TRBV6-5; j_gene: TRBJ2-7; abundance: once
CDR3nt: TGCGCCAGCAGCCAAGAAGGCGAAGGGGGCTGGGGTAAGGCCCAGTACTTC; CDR3aa: CASSQEGEGGWGKAQYF; d_gene: TRBD1; v_gene: TRBV4-1; j_gene: TRBJ2-5; abundance: -
CDR3nt: TGTGCCAGCAGCATGGGACAGGGGGTATACTACGAGCAGTACTTC; CDR3aa: CASSMGQGVYYEQYF; d_gene: TRBD1; v_gene: TRBV7-2; j_gene: TRBJ2-7; abundance: once
CDR3nt: TGTGCCAGCAGCTTAGGACTAGCGGGAGGGCCAGTAGGAGAGACCCAGTACTTC; CDR3aa: CASSLGLAGGPVGETQYF; d_gene: TRBD2; v_gene: TRBV11-2; j_gene: TRBJ2-5; abundance: -
CDR3nt: TGTGCCAGCAGCCCAACAGGGACTAGCGGAGAGCAGTACTTC; CDR3aa: CASSPTGTSGEQYF; d_gene: TRBD2; v_gene: TRBV7-3; j_gene: TRBJ2-7; abundance: -
CDR3nt: TGCAGCGCACGACAGGGGGACACTGAAGCTTTCTTT; CDR3aa: CSARQGDTEAFF; d_gene: TRBD1; v_gene: TRBV29-1; j_gene: TRBJ1-1; abundance: -
CDR3nt: TGTGCCACCAGCAGAGACCGACAGATTAACATTCAGTACTTC; CDR3aa: CATSRDRQINIQYF; d_gene: -; v_gene: TRBV15; j_gene: TRBJ2-4; abundance: -
CDR3nt: TGTGCCAGCAGTCTATCCCCCGACGGATACGAGCAGTACTTC; CDR3aa: CASSLSPDGYEQYF; d_gene: -; v_gene: TRBV27; j_gene: TRBJ2-7; abundance: few
CDR3nt: TGTGCCAGCAGTGGGGATTCACCCCTCCACTTT; CDR3aa: CASSGDSPLHF; d_gene: -; v_gene: TRBV7-9; j_gene: TRBJ1-6; abundance: few
CDR3nt: TGTGCCAGCAGCTCCCGGGACGGAAACAATGAGCAGTTCTTC; CDR3aa: CASSSRDGNNEQFF; d_gene: -; v_gene: TRBV7-8; j_gene: TRBJ2-1; abundance: -
CDR3nt: TGTGCCATCAGCCGGGACGGAGAAGAGACCCAGTACTTC; CDR3aa: CAISRDGEETQYF; d_gene: -; v_gene: TRBV10-3; j_gene: TRBJ2-5; abundance: once